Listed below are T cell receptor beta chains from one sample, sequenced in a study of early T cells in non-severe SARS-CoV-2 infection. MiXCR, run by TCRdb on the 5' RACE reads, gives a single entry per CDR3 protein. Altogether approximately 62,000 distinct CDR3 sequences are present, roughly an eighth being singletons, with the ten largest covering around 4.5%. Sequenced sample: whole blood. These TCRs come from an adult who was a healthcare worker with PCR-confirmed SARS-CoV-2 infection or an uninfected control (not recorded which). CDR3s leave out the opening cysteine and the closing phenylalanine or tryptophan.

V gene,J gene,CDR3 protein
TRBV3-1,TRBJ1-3,ASGEGQGTGNTIY
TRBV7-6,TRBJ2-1,ASSLGLAGVEQF
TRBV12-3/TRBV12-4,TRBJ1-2,ASSLWQGDNYGYT
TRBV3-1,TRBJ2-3,ASSQESLDSPSTDTQY
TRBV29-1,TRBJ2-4,SVRTDLNIQY
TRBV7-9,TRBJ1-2,ASSFARIHYGYT
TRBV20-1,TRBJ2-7,SASSPLAGGDPHEQY
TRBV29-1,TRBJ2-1,SGTGQGLDEQF
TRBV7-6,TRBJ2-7,ASGAGTSDYEQY
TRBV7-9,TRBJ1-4,ASSKLGVGNEKLF
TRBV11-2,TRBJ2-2,ASVEGRIYTGELF
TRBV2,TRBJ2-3,ASNRATDTQY
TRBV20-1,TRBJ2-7,SATWGQGTYEQY
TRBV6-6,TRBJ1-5,ASSYVTAGQGGVSNQPQH
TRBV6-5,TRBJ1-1,ASSSRDRVTEAF
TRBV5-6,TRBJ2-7,ASSSTGEYEQY
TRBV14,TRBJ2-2,ASSQELPGAGELF
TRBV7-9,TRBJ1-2,ASTLGPQRDGYT
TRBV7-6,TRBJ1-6,ASSVDNSPLH
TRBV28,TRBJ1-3,ASSFGKLSGNTIY
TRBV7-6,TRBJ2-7,ASSPWTDDEQY
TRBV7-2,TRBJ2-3,ASRAGGADTQY
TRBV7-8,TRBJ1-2,ASRDRSGAYGYT
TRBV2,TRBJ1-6,ASSGQGGNSPPP
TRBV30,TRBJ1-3,AWSQHSSGNTIY
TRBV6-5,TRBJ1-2,ASRENYGYT
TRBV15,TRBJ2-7,ATSRDLAGGGYEQY
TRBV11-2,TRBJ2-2,ASSLDLETANTGELFF